The present TCR beta chain was sequenced within a study of blood T cell repertoires in COVID-19. Study in general: Donors in the United States, Italy and Spain gave samples during acute or convalescent COVID-19.

Authors' processing steps: How many nucleated cells were present was estimated from reference gene primer amplification. Sequencing was performed with immunoSEQ multiplex PCR; in TCRdb, only in-frame clones are kept and a portion is missing. V and J calls and clone size are as listed in that table; D and trimming were resolved from the DNA. This sample yields some 120,000 clones, of which around 88% are seen a single time; roughly 5.4% belongs to the top ten. Per the germline V gene, CDR1 is SGHVS and CDR2 is FNYEAQ. V lost 6 bases and J 2 bases, leaving 15 bases between the germline ends. This CDR3 contains 15 residues.

The chain is built from TRBV7-6 and TRBJ2-3; tentatively, D is TRBD2 (6 bases). The sequenced sample consisted of peripheral blood. This sequence was found in a human donor in a cohort sampled during active COVID-19. CDR3 sequence: CASSPRASDTDTQYF. The CDR3 DNA sequence: TGTGCCAGCAGTCCCCGGGCTAGCGACACAGATACGCAGTATTTT.